This TCR beta chain was sequenced for a study of shared clonotypes between healthy human individuals. In the naive CD8 group, cells lacked CD45RO and were positively selected for CCR7, so terminally differentiated effector memory CD45RA+ cells were left out. CDR1 SGHVS and CDR2 FQNEAQ come from the germline V gene. V lost 5 bases, J lost 4 bases, and 9 bases stayed unmatched. The CDR3 contains 15 residues. TCRdb's copy holds only in-frame clones and misses some; the assay was immunoSEQ multiplex PCR. The table lists some 2.1 million clones, about 95% of them singletons. The rearrangement links TRBV7-8 to TRBJ2-3; 7 bases fit TRBD1. This sequence was found in a man aged 18 to 30 in good health. Material: naive CD8+ T cells sorted from blood. The CDR3 DNA follows: TGTGCCAGCAGCATTCTAAACAGGGGAGCAGATACGCAGTATTTT. Encoded protein: CASSILNRGADTQYF.